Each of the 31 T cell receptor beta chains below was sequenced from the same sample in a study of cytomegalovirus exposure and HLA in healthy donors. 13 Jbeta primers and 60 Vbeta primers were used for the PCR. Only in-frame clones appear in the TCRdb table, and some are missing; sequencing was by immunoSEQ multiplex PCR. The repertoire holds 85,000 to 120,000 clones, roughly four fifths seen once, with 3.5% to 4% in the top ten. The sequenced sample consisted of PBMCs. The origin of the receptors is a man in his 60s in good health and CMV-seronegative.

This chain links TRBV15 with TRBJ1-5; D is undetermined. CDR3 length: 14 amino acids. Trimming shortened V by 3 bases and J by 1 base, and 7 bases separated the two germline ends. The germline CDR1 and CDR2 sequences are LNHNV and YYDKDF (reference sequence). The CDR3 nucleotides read TGTGCCACCAGCAGGGACTCCAGCAATCAGCCCCAGCATTTT. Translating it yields CATSRDSSNQPQHF. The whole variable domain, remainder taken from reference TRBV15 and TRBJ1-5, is DAMVIQNPRYQVTQFGKPVTLSCSQTLNHNVMYWYQQKSSQAPKLLFHYYDKDFNNEADTPDNFQSRRPNTSFCFLDIRSPGLGDTAMYLCATSRDSSNQPQHFGDGTRLSIL.

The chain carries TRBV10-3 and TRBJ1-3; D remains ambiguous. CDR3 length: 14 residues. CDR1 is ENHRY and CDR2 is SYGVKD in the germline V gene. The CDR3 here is CVLRGMGSGNTIYF. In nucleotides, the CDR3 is TGTGTCCTGCGCGGGATGGGTTCTGGAAACACCATATATTTT.

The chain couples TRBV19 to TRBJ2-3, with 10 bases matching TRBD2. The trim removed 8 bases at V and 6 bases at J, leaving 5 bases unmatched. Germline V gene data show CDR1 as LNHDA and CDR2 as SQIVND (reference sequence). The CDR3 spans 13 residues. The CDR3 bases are TGTGCCAGTTCTAGCGGGGGTACGGATACGCAGTATTTT. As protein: CASSSGGTDTQYF.

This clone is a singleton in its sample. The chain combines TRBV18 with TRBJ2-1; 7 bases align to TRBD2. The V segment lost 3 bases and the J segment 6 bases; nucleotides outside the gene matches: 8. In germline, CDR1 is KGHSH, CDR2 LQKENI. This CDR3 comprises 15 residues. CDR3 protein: CASSPGGTGSNEQFF. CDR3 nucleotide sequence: TGTGCCAGCTCACCGGGGGGGACCGGGAGCAATGAGCAGTTCTTC.

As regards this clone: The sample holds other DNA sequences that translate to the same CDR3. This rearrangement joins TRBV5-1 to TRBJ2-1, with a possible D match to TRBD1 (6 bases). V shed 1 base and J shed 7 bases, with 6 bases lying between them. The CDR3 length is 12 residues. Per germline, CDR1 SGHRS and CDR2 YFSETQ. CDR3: CASSLQGNEQFF. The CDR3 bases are TGCGCCAGCAGCTTGCAGGGGAATGAGCAGTTCTTC.

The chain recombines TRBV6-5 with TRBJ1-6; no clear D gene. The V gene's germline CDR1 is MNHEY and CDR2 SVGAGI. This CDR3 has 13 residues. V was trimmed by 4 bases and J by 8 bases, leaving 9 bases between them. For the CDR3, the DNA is TGTGCCAGCAGTTCCTGGAGGGATTCACCCCTCCACTTT. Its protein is CASSSWRDSPLHF.

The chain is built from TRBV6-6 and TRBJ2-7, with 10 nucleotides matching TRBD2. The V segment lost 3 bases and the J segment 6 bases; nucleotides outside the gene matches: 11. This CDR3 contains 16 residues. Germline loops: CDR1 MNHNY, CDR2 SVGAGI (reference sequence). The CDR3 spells CASSYGGTSGVIEQYV. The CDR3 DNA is TGTGCCAGCAGTTATGGGGGAACTAGCGGGGTTATCGAGCAGTACGTC.

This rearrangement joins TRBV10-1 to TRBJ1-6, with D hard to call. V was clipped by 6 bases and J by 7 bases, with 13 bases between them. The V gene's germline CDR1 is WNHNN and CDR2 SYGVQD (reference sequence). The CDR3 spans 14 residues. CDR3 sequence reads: CASSRGFVNSPLHF. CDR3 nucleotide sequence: TGCGCCAGCAGCCGAGGATTTGTGAATTCACCCCTCCACTTT.

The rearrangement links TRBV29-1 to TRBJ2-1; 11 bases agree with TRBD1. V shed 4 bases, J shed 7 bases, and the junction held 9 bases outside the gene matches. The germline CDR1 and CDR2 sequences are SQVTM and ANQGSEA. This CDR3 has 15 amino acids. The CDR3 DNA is TGCAGCGTTGCGGGTTGGACAGGGGGCGAGAATGAGCAGTTCTTC. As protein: CSVAGWTGGENEQFF.

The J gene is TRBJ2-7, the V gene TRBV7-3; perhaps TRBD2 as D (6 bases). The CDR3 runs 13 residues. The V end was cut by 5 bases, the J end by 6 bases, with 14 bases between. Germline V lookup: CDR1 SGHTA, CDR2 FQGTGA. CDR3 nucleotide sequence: TGTGCCAGCAGCCCCTCGGGGGTTTTCGAGCAGTACTTC. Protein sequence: CASSPSGVFEQYF.

For the CDR3, the DNA is TGTGCCAGCAGCATAGGGGTGCACCAAACAGATACGCAGTATTTT. Its translation is CASSIGVHQTDTQYF. The chain has TRBV5-5 and TRBJ2-3, with D possibly being TRBD1 (5 bases). Germline V gene lookup returns CDR1 SGHKS and CDR2 YYEKEE (reference sequence). Deletions cut 4 bases from V and 3 bases from J, with 15 bases between. The CDR3 length is 15 residues.

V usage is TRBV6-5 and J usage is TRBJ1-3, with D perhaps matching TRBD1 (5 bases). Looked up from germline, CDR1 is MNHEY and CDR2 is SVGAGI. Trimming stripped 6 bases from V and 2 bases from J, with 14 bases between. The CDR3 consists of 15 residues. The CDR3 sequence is CASRTDRFTGNTIYF. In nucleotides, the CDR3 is TGTGCCAGCAGGACAGACAGATTTACTGGAAACACCATATATTTT.

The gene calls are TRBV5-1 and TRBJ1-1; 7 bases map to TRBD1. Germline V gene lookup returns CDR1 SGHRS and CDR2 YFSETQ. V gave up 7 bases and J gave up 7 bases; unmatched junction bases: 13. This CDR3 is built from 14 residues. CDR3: CASRPREGAFEAFF. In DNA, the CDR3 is TGCGCCAGCCGCCCCCGGGAGGGGGCATTTGAAGCTTTCTTT.

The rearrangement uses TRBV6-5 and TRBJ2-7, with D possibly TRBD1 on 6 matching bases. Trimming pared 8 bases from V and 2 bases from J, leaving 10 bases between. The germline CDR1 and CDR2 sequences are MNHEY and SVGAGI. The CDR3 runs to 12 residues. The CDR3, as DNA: TGTGCCAGCTCCGGGACACCCTACGAGCAGTACTTC. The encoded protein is CASSGTPYEQYF.

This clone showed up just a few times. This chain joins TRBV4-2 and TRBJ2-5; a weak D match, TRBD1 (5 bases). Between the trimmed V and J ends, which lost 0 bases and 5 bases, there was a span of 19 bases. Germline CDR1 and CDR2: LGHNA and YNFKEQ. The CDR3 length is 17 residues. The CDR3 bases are TGTGCCAGCAGCCAAGATTTGCTGGGTATCAGGGTGGAGACCCAGTACTTC. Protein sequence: CASSQDLLGIRVETQYF.

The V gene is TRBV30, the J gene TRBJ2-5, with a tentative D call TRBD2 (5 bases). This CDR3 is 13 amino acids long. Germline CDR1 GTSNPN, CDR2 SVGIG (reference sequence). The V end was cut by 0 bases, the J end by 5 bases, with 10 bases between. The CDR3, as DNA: TGTGCCTGGAGTGTAGGGCGGGTGGAGACCCAGTACTTC. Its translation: CAWSVGRVETQYF.

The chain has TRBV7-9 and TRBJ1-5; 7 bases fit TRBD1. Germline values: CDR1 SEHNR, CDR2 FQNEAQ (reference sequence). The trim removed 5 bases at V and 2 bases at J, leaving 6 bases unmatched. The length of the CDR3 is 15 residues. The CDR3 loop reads CASSTQGTGNQPQHF. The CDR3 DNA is TGTGCCAGCAGCACACAGGGGACGGGCAATCAGCCCCAGCATTTT.

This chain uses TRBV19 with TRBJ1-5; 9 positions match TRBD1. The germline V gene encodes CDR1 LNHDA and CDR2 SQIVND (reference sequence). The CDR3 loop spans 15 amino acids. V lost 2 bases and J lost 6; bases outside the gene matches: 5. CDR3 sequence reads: CASSISDRGGQPQHF. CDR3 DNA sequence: TGTGCCAGTAGTATATCCGACAGGGGGGGTCAGCCCCAGCATTTT.

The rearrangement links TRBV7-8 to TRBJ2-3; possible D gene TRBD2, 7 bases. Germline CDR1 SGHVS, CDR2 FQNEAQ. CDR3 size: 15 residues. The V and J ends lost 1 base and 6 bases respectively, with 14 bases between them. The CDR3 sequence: CASSLEGGPSDTQYF. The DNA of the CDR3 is TGTGCCAGCAGCTTAGAGGGGGGGCCTTCTGATACGCAGTATTTT.

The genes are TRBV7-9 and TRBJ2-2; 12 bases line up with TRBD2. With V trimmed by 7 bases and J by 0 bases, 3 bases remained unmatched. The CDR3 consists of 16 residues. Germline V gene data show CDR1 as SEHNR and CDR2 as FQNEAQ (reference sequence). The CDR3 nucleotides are TGTGCCAGCACCACTAGCGGGGGGACGAACACCGGGGAGCTGTTTTTT. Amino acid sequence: CASTTSGGTNTGELFF.

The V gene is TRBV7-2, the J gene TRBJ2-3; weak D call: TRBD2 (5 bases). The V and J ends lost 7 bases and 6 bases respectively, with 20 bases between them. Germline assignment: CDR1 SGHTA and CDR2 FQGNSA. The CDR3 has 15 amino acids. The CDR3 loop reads CASTSRTLSVDTQYF. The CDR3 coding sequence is TGTGCCAGCACCTCCCGGACTCTAAGTGTGGATACGCAGTATTTT.

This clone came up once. The CDR3 bases are TGTGCCAGCAGCTCCGGACAGGGGTCCTACGAGCAGTACGTC. Translation: CASSSGQGSYEQYV. The genes are TRBV7-9 and TRBJ2-7; 9 bases are a match to TRBD1. The CDR3 contains 14 residues. V was clipped by 4 bases and J by 1 base; unmatched bases: 2. Germline CDR1 SEHNR, CDR2 FQNEAQ (reference sequence).

CDR3 in DNA: TGTGCCAGCAGGTCTTCGCGGGGGGGCCCCGGGGAGCTGTTTTTT. It yields the protein CASRSSRGGPGELFF. This rearrangement joins TRBV6-1 to TRBJ2-2; TRBD2 matches at 9 bases. The length of the CDR3 is 15 residues. Germline V gene lookup returns CDR1 MNHNS and CDR2 SASEGT. Trimming at V came to 6 bases and at J to 6 bases, leaving 8 bases not matched to a gene.

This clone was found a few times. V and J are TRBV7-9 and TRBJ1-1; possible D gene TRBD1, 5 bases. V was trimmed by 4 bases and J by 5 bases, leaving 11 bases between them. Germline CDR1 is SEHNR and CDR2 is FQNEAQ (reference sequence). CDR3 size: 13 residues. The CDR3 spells CASSSQGSTEAFF. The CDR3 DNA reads TGTGCCAGCAGCTCCCAGGGAAGTACTGAAGCTTTCTTT.

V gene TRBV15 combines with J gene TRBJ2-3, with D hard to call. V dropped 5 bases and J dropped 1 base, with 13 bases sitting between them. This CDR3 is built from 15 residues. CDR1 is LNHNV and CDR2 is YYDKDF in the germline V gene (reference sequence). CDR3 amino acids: CATSQTGGRTDTQYF. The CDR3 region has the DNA TGTGCCACCAGCCAGACTGGCGGCCGCACAGATACGCAGTATTTT.

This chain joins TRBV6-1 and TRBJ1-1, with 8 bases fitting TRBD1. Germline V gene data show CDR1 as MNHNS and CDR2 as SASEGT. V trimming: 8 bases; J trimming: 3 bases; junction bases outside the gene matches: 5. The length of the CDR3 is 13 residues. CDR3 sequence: CASSRTGYTEAFF. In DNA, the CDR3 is TGTGCCAGCTCTAGGACAGGGTACACTGAAGCTTTCTTT.

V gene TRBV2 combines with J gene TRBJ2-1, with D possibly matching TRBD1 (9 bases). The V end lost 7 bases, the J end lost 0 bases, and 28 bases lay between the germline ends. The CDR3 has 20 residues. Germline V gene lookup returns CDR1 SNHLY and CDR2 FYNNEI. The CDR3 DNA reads TGTGCCAGCACAAACCCCCGGGACAGGGTCGGGGGGGGCTCCTACAATGAGCAGTTCTTC. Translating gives CASTNPRDRVGGGSYNEQFF.

The DNA for the CDR3 is TGTGCTAGTGGTTTGGTACAGGGACAGCCCCAGCATTTT. This codes for CASGLVQGQPQHF. The chain combines TRBV12-5 with TRBJ1-5; TRBD1 is a possible D gene (6 bases). Germline-derived CDR1 and CDR2 are LGHNT and FRNRAP. V was cut by 0 bases and J by 7 bases, with 7 bases left in between. The CDR3 contains 13 residues. Full variable domain (missing parts from reference TRBV12-5 and TRBJ1-5): DARVTQTPRHKVTEMGQEVTMRCQPILGHNTVFWYRQTMMQGLELLAYFRNRAPLDDSGMPKDRFSAEMPDATLATLKIQPSEPRDSAVYFCASGLVQGQPQHFGDGTRLSIL.

CDR3 coding DNA: TGTGCCAGCAGCTTAGCCAGCCACGGGACCGGGGAGCTGTTTTTT. Translation gives CASSLASHGTGELFF. This chain connects TRBV11-1 to TRBJ2-2; D not resolved. Germline V gene data show CDR1 as SGHAT and CDR2 as FQDESV (reference sequence). V lost 0 bases and J 5 bases, leaving 10 bases between the germline ends. CDR3 length equals 15 residues.

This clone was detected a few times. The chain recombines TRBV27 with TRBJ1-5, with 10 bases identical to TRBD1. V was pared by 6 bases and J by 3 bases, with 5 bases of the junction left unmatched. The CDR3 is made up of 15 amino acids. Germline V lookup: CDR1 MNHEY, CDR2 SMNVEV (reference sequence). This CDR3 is CASRRQGAFNQPQHF. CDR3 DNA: TGTGCCAGCAGGAGACAGGGGGCGTTCAATCAGCCCCAGCATTTT.

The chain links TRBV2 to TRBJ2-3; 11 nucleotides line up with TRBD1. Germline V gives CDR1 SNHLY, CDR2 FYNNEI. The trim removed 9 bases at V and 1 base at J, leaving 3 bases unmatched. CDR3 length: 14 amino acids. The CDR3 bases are TGTGCCAGTGGGGGACAGGGGGGCACAGATACGCAGTATTTT. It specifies CASGGQGGTDTQYF.